This T cell receptor (beta chain) was identified in a study of blood T cell repertoires in COVID-19. On the study more broadly: Acute and convalescent COVID-19 samples came from the United States, Italy and Spain. The analysed material was cDNA or gDNA that came from T cells, B-cell-depleted T cells, or PBMCs.

The CDR3 loop spans 14 amino acids. After removal of 7 bases from V and 2 bases from J, the junction contained 8 bases not matched to a gene. The germline CDR1 and CDR2 sequences are SGHRS and YFSETQ. Under the authors' procedure: Reference gene primer amplification in the assay estimated nucleated cell counts. Clones were read by immunoSEQ multiplex PCR, and TCRdb kept only the in-frame ones, dropping some. V and J calls and clone size follow that table, whereas D and trimming were derived from the DNA. The sample holds some 73,000 clones, roughly 90% seen once. The sequencing input was peripheral blood. The rearrangement joins TRBV5-1 to TRBJ2-5, with 7 positions matching TRBD1. The clonotype comes from a human donor in a cohort sampled during active COVID-19. CDR3 amino acids: CASCPGQPQETQYF. In nucleotides, the CDR3 is TGCGCCAGCTGCCCGGGACAGCCTCAAGAGACCCAGTACTTC.